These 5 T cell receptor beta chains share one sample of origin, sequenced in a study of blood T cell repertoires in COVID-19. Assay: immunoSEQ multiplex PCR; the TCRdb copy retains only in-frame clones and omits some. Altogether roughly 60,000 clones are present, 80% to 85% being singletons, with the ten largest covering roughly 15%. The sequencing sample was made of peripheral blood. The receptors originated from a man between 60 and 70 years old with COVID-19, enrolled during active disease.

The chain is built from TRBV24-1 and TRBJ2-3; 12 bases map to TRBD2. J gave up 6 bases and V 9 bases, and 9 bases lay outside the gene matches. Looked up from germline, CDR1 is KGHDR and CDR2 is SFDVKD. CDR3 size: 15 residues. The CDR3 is CATVSPLAGGDTQYF. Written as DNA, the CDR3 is TGTGCCACCGTATCGCCCCTAGCGGGGGGGGATACGCAGTATTTT.

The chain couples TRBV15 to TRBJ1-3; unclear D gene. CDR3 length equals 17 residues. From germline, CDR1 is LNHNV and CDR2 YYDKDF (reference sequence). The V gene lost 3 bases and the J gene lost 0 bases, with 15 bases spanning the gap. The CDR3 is CATSRPDGEYSGNTIYF. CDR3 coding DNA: TGTGCCACCAGCAGGCCCGACGGAGAGTACTCTGGAAACACCATATATTTT.

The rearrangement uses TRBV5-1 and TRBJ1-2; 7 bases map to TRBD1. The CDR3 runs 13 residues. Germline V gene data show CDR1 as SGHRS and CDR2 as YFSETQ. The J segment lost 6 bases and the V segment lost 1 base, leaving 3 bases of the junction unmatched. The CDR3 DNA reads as TGCGCCAGCAGCTTGACAGGGGTTGATGGCTACACCTTC. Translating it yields CASSLTGVDGYTF.

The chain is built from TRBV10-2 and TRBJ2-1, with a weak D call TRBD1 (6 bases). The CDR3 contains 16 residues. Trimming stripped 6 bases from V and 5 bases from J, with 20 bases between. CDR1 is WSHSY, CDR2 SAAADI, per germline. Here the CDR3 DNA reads TGCGCCAGCAGAAGCATGTCAGGGGAAGCCCACAATGAGCAGTTCTTC. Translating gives CASRSMSGEAHNEQFF.

The CDR3 loop reads CASRPPGGPWDTQYF. CDR3 DNA sequence: TGTGCCAGCAGACCTCCGGGGGGGCCTTGGGATACGCAGTATTTT. This chain uses TRBV7-2 with TRBJ2-3; TRBD2 matches at 8 bases. The V segment lost 6 bases and the J segment 6 bases; nucleotides outside the gene matches: 11. Germline V gene lookup returns CDR1 SGHTA and CDR2 FQGNSA. This CDR3 has 15 amino acids.